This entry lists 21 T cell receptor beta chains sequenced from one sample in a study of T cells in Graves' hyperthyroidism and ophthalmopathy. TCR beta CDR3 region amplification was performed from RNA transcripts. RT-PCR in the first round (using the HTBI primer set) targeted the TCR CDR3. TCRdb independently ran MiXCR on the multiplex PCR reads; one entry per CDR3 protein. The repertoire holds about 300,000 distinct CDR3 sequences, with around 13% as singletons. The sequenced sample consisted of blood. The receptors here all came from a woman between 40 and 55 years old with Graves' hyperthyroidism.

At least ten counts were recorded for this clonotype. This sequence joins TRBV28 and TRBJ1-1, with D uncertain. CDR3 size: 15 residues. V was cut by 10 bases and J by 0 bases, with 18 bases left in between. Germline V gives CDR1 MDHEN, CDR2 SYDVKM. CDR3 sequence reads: CATRRIGFVNTEAFF. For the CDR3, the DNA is TGTGCCACCCGAAGAATAGGATTTGTGAACACTGAAGCTTTCTTT.

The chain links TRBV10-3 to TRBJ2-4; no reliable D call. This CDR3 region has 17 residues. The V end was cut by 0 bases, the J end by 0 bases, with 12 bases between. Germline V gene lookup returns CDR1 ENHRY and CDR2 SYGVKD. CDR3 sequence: CAISESEIQLAKNIQYF. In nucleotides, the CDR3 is TGTGCCATCAGTGAGTCGGAGATACAGCTAGCCAAAAACATTCAGTACTTC.

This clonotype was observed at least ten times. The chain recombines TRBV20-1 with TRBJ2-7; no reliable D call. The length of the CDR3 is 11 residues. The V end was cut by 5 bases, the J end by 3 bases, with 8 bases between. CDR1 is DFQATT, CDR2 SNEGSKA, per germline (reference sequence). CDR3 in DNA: TGCAGTGCTTTGGTCCTCTACGAGCAGTACTTC. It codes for CSALVLYEQYF.

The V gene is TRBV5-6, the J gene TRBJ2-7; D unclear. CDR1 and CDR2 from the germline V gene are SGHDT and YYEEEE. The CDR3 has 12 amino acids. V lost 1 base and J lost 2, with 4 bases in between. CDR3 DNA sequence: TGTGCCAGCAGCTTGAAGACCTACGAGCAGTACTTC. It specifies CASSLKTYEQYF.

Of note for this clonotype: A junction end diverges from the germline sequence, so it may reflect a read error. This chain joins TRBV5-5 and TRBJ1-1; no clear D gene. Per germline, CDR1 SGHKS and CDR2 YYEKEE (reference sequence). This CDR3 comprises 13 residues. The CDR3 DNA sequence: TGTGCCGGCAGCTTGTCCGGAAACTTGCGGGCTTTCTTT. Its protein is CAGSLSGNLRAFF.

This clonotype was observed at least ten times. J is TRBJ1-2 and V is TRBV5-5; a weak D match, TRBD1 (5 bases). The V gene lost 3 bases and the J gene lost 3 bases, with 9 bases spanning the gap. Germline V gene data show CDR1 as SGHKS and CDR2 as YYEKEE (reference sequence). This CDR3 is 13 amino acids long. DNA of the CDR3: TGTGCCAGCAGCTCGGCAGGGCACTATGGCTACACCTTC. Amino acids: CASSSAGHYGYTF.

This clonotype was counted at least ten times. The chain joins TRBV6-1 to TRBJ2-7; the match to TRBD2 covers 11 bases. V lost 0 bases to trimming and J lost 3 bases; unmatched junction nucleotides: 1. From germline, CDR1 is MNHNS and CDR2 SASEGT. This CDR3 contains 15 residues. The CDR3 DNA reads TGTGCCAGCAGTGAAGCCGGGACTAGCGGCTACGAGCAGTACTTC. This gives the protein CASSEAGTSGYEQYF.

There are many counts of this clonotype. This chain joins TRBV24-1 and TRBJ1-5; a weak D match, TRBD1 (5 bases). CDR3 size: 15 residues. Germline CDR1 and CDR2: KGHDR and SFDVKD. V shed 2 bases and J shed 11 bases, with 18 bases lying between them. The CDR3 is CATSDSRQGVSTQHF. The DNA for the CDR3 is TGTGCCACCAGTGATTCCCGGCAGGGTGTTTCGACCCAGCATTTT.

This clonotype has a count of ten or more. The CDR3: CASSETSMSTDTQYF. The CDR3 DNA sequence: TGTGCCAGCAGTGAGACTAGCATGAGCACAGATACGCAGTATTTT. The chain is built from TRBV12-3 or TRBV12-4 and TRBJ2-3; 7 bases map to TRBD2. There are 15 residues in the CDR3. The V gene end was trimmed by 5 bases and the J gene end by 0 bases; junction bases not matched to a gene: 5.

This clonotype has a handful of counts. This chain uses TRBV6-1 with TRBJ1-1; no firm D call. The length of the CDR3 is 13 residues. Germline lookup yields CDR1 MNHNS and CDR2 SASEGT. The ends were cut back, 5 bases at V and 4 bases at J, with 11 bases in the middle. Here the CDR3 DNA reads TGTGCCAGCAGTCTCAAACTTAGCACTGAAGCTTTCTTT. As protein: CASSLKLSTEAFF.

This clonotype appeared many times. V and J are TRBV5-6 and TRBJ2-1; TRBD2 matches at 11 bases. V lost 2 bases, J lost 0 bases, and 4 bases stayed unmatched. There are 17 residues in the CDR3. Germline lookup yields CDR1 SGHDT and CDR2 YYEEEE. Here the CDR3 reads CASSLLGLADSYNEQFF. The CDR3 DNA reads TGTGCCAGCAGCTTATTGGGACTAGCGGACTCCTACAATGAGCAGTTCTTC.

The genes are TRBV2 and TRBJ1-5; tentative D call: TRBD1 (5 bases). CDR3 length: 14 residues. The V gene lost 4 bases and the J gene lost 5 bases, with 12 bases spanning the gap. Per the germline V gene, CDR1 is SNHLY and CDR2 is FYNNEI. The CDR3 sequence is CASSVGDGYQPQHF. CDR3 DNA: TGTGCCAGCAGTGTAGGGGACGGCTATCAGCCCCAGCATTTT.

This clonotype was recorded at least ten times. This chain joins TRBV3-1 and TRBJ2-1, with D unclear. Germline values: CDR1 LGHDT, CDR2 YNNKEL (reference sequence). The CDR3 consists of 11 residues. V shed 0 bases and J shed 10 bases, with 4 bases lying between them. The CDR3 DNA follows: TGTGCCAGCAGCCAAGAACGGGAGCAGTTCTTC. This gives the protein CASSQEREQFF.

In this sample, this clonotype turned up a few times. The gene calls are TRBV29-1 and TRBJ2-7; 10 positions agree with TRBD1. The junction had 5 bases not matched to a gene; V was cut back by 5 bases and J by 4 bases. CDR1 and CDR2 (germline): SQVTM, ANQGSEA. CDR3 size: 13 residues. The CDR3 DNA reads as TGCAGCGTTACCGGGACAGGGGAATACGAGCAGTACTTC. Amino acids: CSVTGTGEYEQYF.

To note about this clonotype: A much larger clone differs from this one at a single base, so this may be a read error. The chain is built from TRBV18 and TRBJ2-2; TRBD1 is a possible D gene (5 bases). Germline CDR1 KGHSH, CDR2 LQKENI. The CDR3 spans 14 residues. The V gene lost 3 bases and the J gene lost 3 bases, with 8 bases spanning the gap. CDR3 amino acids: CASSPPGHTGELFF. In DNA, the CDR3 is TGTGCCAGCTCACCCCCAGGGCACACCGGGGAGCTGTTTTTT. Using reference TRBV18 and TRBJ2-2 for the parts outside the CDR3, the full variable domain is NAGVMQNPRHLVRRRGQEARLRCSPMKGHSHVYWYRQLPEEGLKFMVYLQKENIIDESGMPKERFSAEFPKEGPSILRIQQVVRGDSAAYFCASSPPGHTGELFFGEGSRLTVL.

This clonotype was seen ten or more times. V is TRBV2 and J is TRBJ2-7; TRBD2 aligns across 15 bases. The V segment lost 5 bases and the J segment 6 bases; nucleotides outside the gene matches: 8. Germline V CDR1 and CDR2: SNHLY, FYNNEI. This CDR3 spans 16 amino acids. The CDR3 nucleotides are TGTGCCAGCAGTATGGGACTAGCGGGAGGCGGACGCGAGCAGTACTTC. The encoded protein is CASSMGLAGGGREQYF.

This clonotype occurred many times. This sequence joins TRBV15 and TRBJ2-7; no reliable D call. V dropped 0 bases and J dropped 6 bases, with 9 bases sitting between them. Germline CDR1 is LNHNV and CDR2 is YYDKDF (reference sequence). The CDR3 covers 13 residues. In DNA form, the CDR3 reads TGTGCCACCAGCAGAGATAACGACTCCGAGCAGTACTTC. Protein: CATSRDNDSEQYF.

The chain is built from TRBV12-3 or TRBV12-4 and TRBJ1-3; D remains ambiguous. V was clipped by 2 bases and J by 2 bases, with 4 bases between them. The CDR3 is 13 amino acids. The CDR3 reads CASSLMAGNTIYF. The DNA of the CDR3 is TGTGCCAGCAGTTTAATGGCTGGAAACACCATATATTTT.

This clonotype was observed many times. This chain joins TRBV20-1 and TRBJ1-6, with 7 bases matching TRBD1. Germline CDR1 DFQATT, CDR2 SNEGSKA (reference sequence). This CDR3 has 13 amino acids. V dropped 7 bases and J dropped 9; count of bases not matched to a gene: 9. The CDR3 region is CSVSGTELSPLHF. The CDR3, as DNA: TGCAGTGTATCCGGGACAGAGCTTTCACCCCTCCACTTT.

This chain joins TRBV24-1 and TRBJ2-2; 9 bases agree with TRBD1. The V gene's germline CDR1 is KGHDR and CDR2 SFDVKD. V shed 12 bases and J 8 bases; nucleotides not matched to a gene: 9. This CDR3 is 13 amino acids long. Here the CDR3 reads CAQLQGASGELFF. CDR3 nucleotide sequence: TGTGCCCAATTACAGGGGGCAAGTGGGGAGCTGTTTTTT.

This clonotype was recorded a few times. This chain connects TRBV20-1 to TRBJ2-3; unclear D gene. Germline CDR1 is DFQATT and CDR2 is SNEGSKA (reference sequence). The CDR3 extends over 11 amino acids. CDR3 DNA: TGCGGAGCCAACGGAGCAGATACGCAGTATTTT. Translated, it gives CGANGADTQYF.